This T cell receptor beta chain was identified in a study of breast tumors, draining lymph nodes, adjacent tissues. Samples came from axillary lymph nodes draining the breast cancer. This clonotype was recorded at least ten times. Its antigen is not known. V gave up 5 bases and J gave up 0 bases, with 9 bases separating them. Germline V gene sequence: CDR1 MNHNY, CDR2 SVGAGI (reference sequence). The CDR3 extends over 14 amino acids. Via MiXCR, TCRdb re-called the multiplex PCR reads, giving one row per CDR3 protein. The table shows about 230,000 distinct CDR3 sequences, with roughly 30% occurring only once. Study-wide results and caveats: Data fit most tumor T cells coming from lymph node, expanding in tumor. Compared with lymph nodes, tumors were less diverse; compared with nontumor tissue, more. That most tumor T cells come from lymph nodes remained unproven. Luminal-like breast cancer showed significantly greater tumor-nontumor repertoire similarity than basal-like breast cancer did.

This sequence was found in a female donor with breast cancer. Some clones in this sample may be carry-over from other donors' samples. The sample consisted of axillary lymph node tissue. The chain employs TRBV6-6 and TRBJ2-3; D is ambiguous. CDR3 residues: CASSRPASTDTQYF. The CDR3 DNA is TGTGCCAGCAGTAGGCCGGCTAGCACAGATACGCAGTATTTT.